Listed below are T cell receptor beta chains from one sample, sequenced in a study of cytomegalovirus exposure and HLA in healthy donors. The method was immunoSEQ multiplex PCR; TCRdb's version includes in-frame clones alone and lacks a portion of them. Among some 160,000 clones listed, 85% to 90% were seen once. Sequenced material: PBMCs. The receptors stem from a man between 18 and 29 years old in good health and CMV-seronegative. Each CDR3 is given with its conserved first and last residue. The D gene is left open where the match is weak.

j_call: TRBJ2-3
d_call: TRBD1
v_call: TRBV29-1
cdr3_aa: CSDSGQFSDTQYF
cdr3_nt: TGCAGCGATTCGGGACAGTTTTCAGATACGCAGTATTTT

j_call: TRBJ2-1
d_call: .
v_call: TRBV28
cdr3_aa: CASSFSGEQFF
cdr3_nt: TGTGCCAGCAGTTTCTCGGGGGAACAGTTCTTC

j_call: TRBJ2-1
d_call: .
v_call: TRBV4-1
cdr3_aa: CASSQEALAEREQFF
cdr3_nt: TGCGCCAGCAGCCAAGAGGCCTTAGCAGAGAGGGAGCAGTTCTTC

j_call: TRBJ2-3
d_call: TRBD2
v_call: TRBV2
cdr3_aa: CAAGMGTSGLDTQYF
cdr3_nt: TGTGCCGCCGGAATGGGGACTAGCGGGTTGGATACGCAGTATTTT

j_call: TRBJ2-7
d_call: .
v_call: TRBV5-8
cdr3_aa: CASTLRGGTVSYEQYF
cdr3_nt: TGTGCCAGCACGCTACGAGGAGGGACAGTCTCCTACGAGCAGTACTTC

j_call: TRBJ1-3
d_call: .
v_call: TRBV6-1
cdr3_aa: CASSEALGGSGNTIYF
cdr3_nt: TGTGCCAGCAGTGAAGCGCTGGGGGGGTCAGGAAACACCATATATTTT

j_call: TRBJ1-2
d_call: TRBD1
v_call: TRBV27
cdr3_aa: CASTRAGGLDYGYTF
cdr3_nt: TGTGCCAGCACTCGGGCAGGGGGCTTGGACTATGGCTACACCTTC

j_call: TRBJ1-1
d_call: .
v_call: TRBV6-5
cdr3_aa: CASSYLGVTEAFF
cdr3_nt: TGTGCCAGCAGTTACTTAGGGGTCACTGAAGCTTTCTTT

j_call: TRBJ2-5
d_call: TRBD2
v_call: TRBV2
cdr3_aa: CASSLGGSGGGQETQYF
cdr3_nt: TGTGCCAGCAGTCTCGGAGGGTCCGGGGGGGGGCAAGAGACCCAGTACTTC

j_call: TRBJ1-1
d_call: .
v_call: TRBV19
cdr3_aa: CASSIGGGAGSGTEAFF
cdr3_nt: TGTGCCAGCTCAATCGGCGGGGGGGCAGGTTCGGGTACTGAAGCTTTCTTT

j_call: TRBJ2-3
d_call: TRBD1
v_call: TRBV11-2
cdr3_aa: CASSSRTGGALDTQYF
cdr3_nt: TGTGCCAGCAGCTCTCGGACAGGGGGCGCATTAGATACGCAGTATTTT

j_call: TRBJ2-7
d_call: TRBD1
v_call: TRBV10-1
cdr3_aa: CASSEGQATSYEQYF
cdr3_nt: TGCGCCAGCAGCGAAGGACAGGCAACCTCCTACGAGCAGTACTTC

j_call: TRBJ2-7
d_call: .
v_call: TRBV28
cdr3_aa: CASSLGSITTGEQYF
cdr3_nt: TGTGCCAGCAGTTTAGGAAGCATAACTACTGGGGAGCAGTACTTC

j_call: TRBJ2-6
d_call: .
v_call: TRBV10-3
cdr3_aa: CAIRGSSGANVLTF
cdr3_nt: TGTGCCATCAGGGGCTCCTCTGGGGCCAACGTCCTGACTTTC